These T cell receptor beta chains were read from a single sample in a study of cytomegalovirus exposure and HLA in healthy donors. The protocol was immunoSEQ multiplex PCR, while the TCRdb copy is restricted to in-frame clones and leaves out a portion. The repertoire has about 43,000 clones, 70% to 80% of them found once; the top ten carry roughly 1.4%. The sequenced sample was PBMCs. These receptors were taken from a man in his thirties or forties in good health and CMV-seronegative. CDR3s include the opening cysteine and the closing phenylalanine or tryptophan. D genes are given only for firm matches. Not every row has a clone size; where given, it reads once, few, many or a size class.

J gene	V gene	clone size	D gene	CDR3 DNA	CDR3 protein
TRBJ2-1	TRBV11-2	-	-	TGCGCCAGCAGCTCGGGGGTGGGTGAGCAGTTCTTC	CASSSGVGEQFF
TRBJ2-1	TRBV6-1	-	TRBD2	TGTGCCAGCAGTGTCCGGATAGCGGGATCCAATGAGCAGTTCTTC	CASSVRIAGSNEQFF
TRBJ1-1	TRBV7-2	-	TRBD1	TGTGCCAGCAGCTCAGGGGGACAGGGCTTTCCGGCTTTCTTT	CASSSGGQGFPAFF
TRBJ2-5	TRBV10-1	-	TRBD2	TGCGCCAGCAGTGAGTCTAGCGGGTCAGAAGAGACCCAGTACTTC	CASSESSGSEETQYF
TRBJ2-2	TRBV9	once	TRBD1	TGTGCCAGCAGCGTTACAGGGGGCTTCTCCGGGGAGCTGTTTTTT	CASSVTGGFSGELFF
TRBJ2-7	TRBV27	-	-	TGTGCCAGCAGTTTATGGCAAACTAACGAGCAGTACTTC	CASSLWQTNEQYF
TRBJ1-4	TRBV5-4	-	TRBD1	TGTGCCAGCAGCCCTCAGGGGGTGCTTAATGAAAAACTGTTTTTT	CASSPQGVLNEKLFF
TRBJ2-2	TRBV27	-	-	TGTGCCAGCAATTCCCCCGGGACTGGAGAGCTGTTTTTT	CASNSPGTGELFF
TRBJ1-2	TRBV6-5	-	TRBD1	TGTGCCAGCAGTCTCACAGGGGGCCACTATGGCTACACCTTC	CASSLTGGHYGYTF
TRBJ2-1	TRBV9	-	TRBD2	TGTGCCAGCAGCGAACTAGCGGAGCTCTACAATGAGCAGTTCTTC	CASSELAELYNEQFF
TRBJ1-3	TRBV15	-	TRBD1	TGTGCCACCAGCCTGGACAGGGGGCAGAACACCATATATTTT	CATSLDRGQNTIYF
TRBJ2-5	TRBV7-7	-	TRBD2	TGTGCCAGCAGCTTAAATTCGGGGGGGCGAGAGACCCAGTACTTC	CASSLNSGGRETQYF
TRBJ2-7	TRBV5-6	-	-	TGTGCCAGCAGCAGGGAGTACTCCTACGAGCAGTACTTC	CASSREYSYEQYF
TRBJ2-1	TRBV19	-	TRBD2	TGTGCCAGTAGCCCCAAGAGGGGGGCGGGAGGGACGAGATATGAGCAGTTCTTC	CASSPKRGAGGTRYEQFF
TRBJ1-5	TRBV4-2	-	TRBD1	TGTGCCAGCAGCCTACAGGGGTATAGCAATCAGCCCCAGCATTTT	CASSLQGYSNQPQHF
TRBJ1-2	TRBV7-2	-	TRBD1	TGTGCCAGCAGCTTCGGGACAGGCGATTATGGCTACACCTTC	CASSFGTGDYGYTF
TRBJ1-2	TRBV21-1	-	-	TGTGCCAGCAGCAAAGTAAAAACGGGCTATGGCTACACCTTC	CASSKVKTGYGYTF
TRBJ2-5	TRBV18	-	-	TGTGCCAGCTCATTCTCTAGCGTACAAGAGACCCAGTACTTC	CASSFSSVQETQYF
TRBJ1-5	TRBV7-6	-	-	TGTGCCAGCAGCCCTCCGGGAGGAACCCTTGGGGGCAATCAGCCCCAGCATTTT	CASSPPGGTLGGNQPQHF
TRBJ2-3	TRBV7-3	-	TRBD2	TGTGCCAGCAGCTCGGGACTAGCGGGATCGGCAGATACGCAGTATTTT	CASSSGLAGSADTQYF
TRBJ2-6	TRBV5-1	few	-	TGCGCCAGCAGCTTGGCCGGCTACGGGGCTGGGGCCAACGTCCTGACTTTC	CASSLAGYGAGANVLTF
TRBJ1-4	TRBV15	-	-	TGTGCCACCAGCAGAGTGGATAGGGGGAGACCTGCAACTAATGAAAAACTGTTTTTT	CATSRVDRGRPATNEKLFF
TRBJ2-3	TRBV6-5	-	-	TGTGCCAGCAGTTACTCGCGGGTTCTCGCAGATACGCAGTATTTT	CASSYSRVLADTQYF
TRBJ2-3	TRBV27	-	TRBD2	TGTGCCAGCAGTTGGCTGACTAGCGGGAGGGGGACAGATACGCAGTATTTT	CASSWLTSGRGTDTQYF